These 10 T cell receptor beta chains came from one sample sequenced in a study of blood T cell repertoires in COVID-19. Repertoires were generated with immunoSEQ multiplex PCR, while TCRdb's copy carries only in-frame clones and drops some. The sample gives approximately 110,000 clones, 75% to 90% of which show up once; 5% to 6.5% is in the top ten. The specimen sequenced was peripheral blood. The source of these receptors is a woman aged 60-75 years with COVID-19, enrolled during active disease.

The gene calls are TRBV27 and TRBJ2-5; 10 nucleotides align to TRBD1. The V gene end was trimmed by 2 bases and the J gene end by 5 bases; junction bases not matched to a gene: 5. From germline, CDR1 is MNHEY and CDR2 SMNVEV (reference sequence). The CDR3 spans 15 residues. The CDR3: CASSLLGQGEETQYF. The DNA for the CDR3 is TGTGCCAGCAGTTTACTAGGACAGGGGGAGGAGACCCAGTACTTC.

The DNA for the CDR3 is TGTGCCAGCAGCCTCTCAGATACGCAGTATTTT. Protein product: CASSLSDTQYF. The gene calls are TRBV9 and TRBJ2-3, with D unclear. V shed 4 bases and J shed 4 bases, with 4 bases lying between them. CDR1 and CDR2 (germline): SGDLS, YYNGEE. The CDR3 length is 11 residues.

J is TRBJ1-3 and V is TRBV9, with D maybe TRBD1 (6 bases). The CDR3 covers 16 residues. The V gene's germline CDR1 is SGDLS and CDR2 YYNGEE. Trimming left V 3 bases short and J 2 bases short, with 15 bases between. CDR3 amino acids: CASSATQGFAGNTIYF. Here the CDR3 DNA reads TGTGCCAGCAGCGCCACACAGGGTTTCGCTGGAAACACCATATATTTT.

This chain joins TRBV7-2 and TRBJ1-6; 7 bases are a match to TRBD1. The V and J ends lost 1 base and 10 bases, in that order; junction bases with no gene match: 4. Germline CDR1 is SGHTA and CDR2 is FQGNSA. CDR3 length: 14 residues. CDR3 loop: CASSLEGARSPLHF. The CDR3 region has the DNA TGTGCCAGCAGCTTAGAGGGGGCGAGGTCACCCCTCCACTTT.

The chain combines TRBV24-1 with TRBJ1-5; a weak D match, TRBD1 (6 bases). Trimming took off 3 bases at V and 7 bases at J, with 12 bases between the two ends. The CDR3 contains 14 residues. Germline V gene data show CDR1 as KGHDR and CDR2 as SFDVKD. CDR3 in amino acids: CATSDVGGNQPQHF. The CDR3 DNA reads TGTGCCACCAGTGATGTAGGGGGAAACCAGCCCCAGCATTTT.

About this clone itself: A single base separates this from a much larger clone, so it may be a read error. The sample holds other DNA sequences that translate to the same CDR3. The chain uses TRBV12-5 and TRBJ2-5; maybe TRBD1 (8 bases). The CDR3 totals 17 residues. Germline assignment: CDR1 LGHNT and CDR2 FRNRAP. V was pared by 11 bases and J by 2 bases, with 27 bases between. DNA for the CDR3: TGTGCTCGGGGGTGGGGGGGGACAGGAGGGGAACAAGAGACCCAGTACTTC. This translates into CARGWGGTGGEQETQYF.

The chain is built from TRBV5-4 and TRBJ2-7; possible D gene TRBD1, 6 bases. This CDR3 has 14 residues. The germline V gene encodes CDR1 SGHNT and CDR2 YYREEE (reference sequence). Trimming took 4 bases from V and 2 from J, leaving 13 bases between them. The CDR3 region has the DNA TGTGCCAGCAGCCTTCCAACAGGGACCTACGAGCAGTACTTC. Protein product: CASSLPTGTYEQYF.

The chain carries TRBV29-1 and TRBJ2-7; D is ambiguous. V was pared by 2 bases and J by 0 bases, with 5 bases between. There are 12 residues in the CDR3. Looked up from germline, CDR1 is SQVTM and CDR2 is ANQGSEA. CDR3 in amino acids: CSVELSSYEQYF. The CDR3 DNA follows: TGCAGCGTTGAACTCAGCTCCTACGAGCAGTACTTC.

The rearrangement joins TRBV27 to TRBJ1-1; 8 bases are a match to TRBD1. V trimming: 4 bases; J trimming: 4 bases; junction bases outside the gene matches: 5. This CDR3 region has 14 residues. The germline V gene encodes CDR1 MNHEY and CDR2 SMNVEV (reference sequence). Here the CDR3 DNA reads TGTGCCAGCAGTTCGGGGACAGGCGGCACTGAAGCTTTCTTT. Encoded protein: CASSSGTGGTEAFF.

The rearrangement joins TRBV28 to TRBJ2-5, with D tentatively TRBD1 (6 bases). The CDR3 extends over 14 amino acids. The ends were cut back, 5 bases at V and 3 bases at J, with 13 bases in the middle. The germline gives CDR1 MDHEN, CDR2 SYDVKM. For the CDR3, the DNA is TGTGCCAGCAGTCCGGGACATTTGGAAGAGACCCAGTACTTC. It codes for CASSPGHLEETQYF.